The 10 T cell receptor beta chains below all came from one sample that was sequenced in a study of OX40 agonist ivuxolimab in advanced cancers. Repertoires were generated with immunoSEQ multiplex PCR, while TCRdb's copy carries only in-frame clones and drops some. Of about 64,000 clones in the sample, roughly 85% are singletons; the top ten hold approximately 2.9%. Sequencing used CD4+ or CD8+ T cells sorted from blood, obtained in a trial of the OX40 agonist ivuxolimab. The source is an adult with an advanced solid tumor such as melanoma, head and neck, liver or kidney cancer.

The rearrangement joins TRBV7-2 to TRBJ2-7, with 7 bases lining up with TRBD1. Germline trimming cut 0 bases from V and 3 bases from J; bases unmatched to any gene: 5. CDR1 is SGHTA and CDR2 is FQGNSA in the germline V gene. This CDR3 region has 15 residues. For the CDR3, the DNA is TGTGCCAGCAGCTTAGCGCGACAGGGTGGCTACGAGCAGTACTTC. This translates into CASSLARQGGYEQYF.

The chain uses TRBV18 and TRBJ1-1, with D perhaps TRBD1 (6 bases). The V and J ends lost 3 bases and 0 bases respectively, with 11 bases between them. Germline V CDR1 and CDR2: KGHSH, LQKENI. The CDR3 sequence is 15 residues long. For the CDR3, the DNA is TGTGCCAGCTCACCCCGCGGACAGATGAACACTGAAGCTTTCTTT. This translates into CASSPRGQMNTEAFF.

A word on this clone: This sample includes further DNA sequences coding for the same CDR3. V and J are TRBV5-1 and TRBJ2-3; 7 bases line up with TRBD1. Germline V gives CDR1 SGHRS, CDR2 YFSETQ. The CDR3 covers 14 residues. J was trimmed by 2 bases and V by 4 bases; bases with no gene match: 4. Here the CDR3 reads CASSLGQSTDTQYF. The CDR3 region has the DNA TGCGCCAGCAGCCTGGGACAGTCCACAGATACGCAGTATTTT.

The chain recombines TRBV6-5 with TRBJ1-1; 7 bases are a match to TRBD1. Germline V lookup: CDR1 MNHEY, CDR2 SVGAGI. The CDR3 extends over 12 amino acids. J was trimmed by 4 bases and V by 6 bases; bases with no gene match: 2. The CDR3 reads CASRSGGTEAFF. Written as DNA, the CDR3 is TGTGCCAGCAGGTCAGGGGGCACTGAAGCTTTCTTT.

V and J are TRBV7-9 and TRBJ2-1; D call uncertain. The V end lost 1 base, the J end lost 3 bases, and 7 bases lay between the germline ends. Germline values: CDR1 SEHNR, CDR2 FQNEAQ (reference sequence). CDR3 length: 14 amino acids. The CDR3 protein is CASSLGLDYNEQFF. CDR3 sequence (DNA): TGTGCCAGCAGCTTAGGGCTGGACTACAATGAGCAGTTCTTC.

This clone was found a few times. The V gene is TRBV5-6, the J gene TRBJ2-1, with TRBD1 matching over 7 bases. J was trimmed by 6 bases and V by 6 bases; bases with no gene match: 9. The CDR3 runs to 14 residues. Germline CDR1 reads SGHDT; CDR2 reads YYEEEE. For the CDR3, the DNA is TGTGCCAGCAACCCACGATCAGGGGGCAATGAGCAGTTCTTC. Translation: CASNPRSGGNEQFF.

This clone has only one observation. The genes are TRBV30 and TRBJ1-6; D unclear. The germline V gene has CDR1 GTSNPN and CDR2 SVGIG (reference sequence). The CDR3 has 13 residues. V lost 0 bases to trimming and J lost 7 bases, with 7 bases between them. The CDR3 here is CAWSVQQNSPLHF. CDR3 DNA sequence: TGTGCCTGGAGTGTACAGCAAAATTCACCCCTCCACTTT.

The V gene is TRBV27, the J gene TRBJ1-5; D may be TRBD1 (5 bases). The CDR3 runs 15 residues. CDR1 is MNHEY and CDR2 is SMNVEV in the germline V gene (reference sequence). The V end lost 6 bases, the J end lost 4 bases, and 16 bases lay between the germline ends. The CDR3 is CASSPGLRRNQPQHF. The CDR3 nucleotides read TGTGCCAGCAGCCCGGGACTGAGAAGGAATCAGCCCCAGCATTTT.

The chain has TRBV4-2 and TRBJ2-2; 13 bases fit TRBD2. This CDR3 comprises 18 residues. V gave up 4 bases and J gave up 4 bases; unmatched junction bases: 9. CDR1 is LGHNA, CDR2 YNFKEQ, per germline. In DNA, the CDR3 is TGTGCCAGCAGCCCGGGACTAGCGGGACCGGTGGGCACCGGGGAGCTGTTTTTT. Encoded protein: CASSPGLAGPVGTGELFF.

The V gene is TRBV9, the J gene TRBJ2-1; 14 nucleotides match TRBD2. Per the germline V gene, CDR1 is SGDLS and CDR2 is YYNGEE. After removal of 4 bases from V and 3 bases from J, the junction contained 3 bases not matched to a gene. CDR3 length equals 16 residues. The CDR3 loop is CASSLGLAGDYNEQFF. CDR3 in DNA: TGTGCCAGCAGCCTGGGACTAGCGGGAGACTACAATGAGCAGTTCTTC.